This T cell receptor beta chain was captured in a study of shared clonotypes between healthy human individuals (dated by TCRdb to the early 2020s). General notes on the study: The cohort included three men and a couple of women between 18 and 49 years of age. For each donor, three plates each were used for CD4 naive and CD4 memory, two plates were used for CD8 naive, and one plate was used for CD8 memory. The study deeply sequenced blood TCR repertoires of several healthy adults to estimate repertoire size and the extent of clonotype sharing between individuals. To increase sequencing depth and limit assay-specific biases, different laboratories used diverse techniques to prepare libraries and sequence TCR repertoires. Leukapheresis yielded between about 0.94 and 8.9 billion PBMCs per donor. Overall results and qualifications from the work: Incomplete sequencing was indicated by rarefaction of sorted-subset datasets, despite the large sequencing depth. Pairwise subsampling indicated that sequencing depth was expected to affect the degree of clonotype sharing among donors. Clonotypes shared by all four sorted-subset donors showed higher generation probabilities than non-shared clonotypes. Sharing across a few donors was observed for approximately 5% of naive CD4, over 3% of naive CD8, roughly 2.3% of memory CD4, and around 0.4% of memory CD8 clonotypes. Because the study included a small number of donors, the genetic and exposure-history diversity represented was limited. Naive subsets generally had larger estimated clonotype richness than memory subsets. Sampling was restricted to blood, and TCR repertoires in tissues likely differ from the TCR repertoires found in blood.

TCR CDR3 regions were amplified from genomic DNA by multiplex PCR using the deep immunoSEQ assay. For each cell subset, the extracted genomic DNA was distributed evenly across all wells of several immunoSEQ 96-well plates, and each plate served as one replicate. For sorted subsets, roughly 200 ng genomic DNA, equal to tens of thousands of T cell genomes, was loaded into each replicate PCR. The purified libraries were quantified using a Qubit 3.0 fluorometer, sized with a Bioanalyzer 2100, and then quantified again using the KAPA Library Quantification kit. Every immunoSEQ 96-well plate was sequenced on a separate single-read 150-cycle Illumina NextSeq 550 flow cell. The paper's processing steps were these. Because only junctional sequences without quality scores were contained in the immunoSEQ output, filtering matching that applied to full-length reads could not be performed. To assign V/J genes and CDR3, sequences were annotated against IMGT germline references using PyIR, a Python wrapper for IgBLAST v1.9. Reads were removed for weak V/J assignments (E-value above 1e-6), missing CDR3, stop codons, out-of-frame junctions, or ambiguous translated residues. V3J clonotypes were defined as sequences sharing an identical inferred V gene, J gene, and CDR3 amino acid sequence. Percentage overlap between repertoires was calculated by dividing the number of shared unique clonotypes by the size of the smaller repertoire. Repertoire richness was assessed with RTK rarefaction, the Chao1 estimator, and Recon v2.1 estimates of unobserved clonotypes. OLGA was used to compute generation probabilities for all TCRbeta clonotypes that the gDNA method yielded from a few donors. TCRdb retrieved this table from immuneACCESS and kept in-frame rearrangements only. Not all clones are present; in checked studies, unresolved V genes account for under half, and no reason is known for the remainder. The V and J calls and clone size come from that table; D and trimming were worked out from the DNA. For this sample there are over a million clones; approximately 80% appear just once. Roughly 0.55% of the sample goes to the ten largest clones.

On this clone itself: Its antigen is not yet known. No quality values exist for individual bases; no much larger clone is one base distant.

The CDR3 runs 17 amino acids, cysteine and phenylalanine included. The sequence is cut down to CDR3 DNA, 51 bases in frame from base 1. The germline V gene provides CDR1 SGHNT and CDR2 YENEEA. V is cut back by 3 bases and J by 6 bases, with 10 bases in the junction unmatched. The donors were healthy, HIV-negative adults who had no recently reported acute infections or vaccinations. Every donor was a Caucasian adult residing in Nashville, Tennessee, USA. CD4+ T cells were enriched by magnetic negative selection, after which naive cells were positively selected on CD45RA and the negative fraction was taken as the memory subset. Blood was obtained by leukapheresis, after which PBMCs were separated by Ficoll-Histopaque density gradient centrifugation and cryopreserved in liquid nitrogen vapor phase. Analytical flow cytometry was used to check the purity and quantity of every magnetically sorted T cell population. Genomic DNA was isolated from each sorted fraction and quantified by UV absorbance on a Nanodrop 2000c.

The chain links TRBV11-3 with TRBJ2-1; 11 junctional bases match TRBD2. This receptor was obtained from a man aged 18-30 years in good health. Some clones in this sample may be carry-over from other donors' samples. The sample was memory CD4+ T cells from PBMCs. This specimen's cell subset or site label, interpreted: CD45RA-negative fraction. The DNA sequence reads TGTGCCAGCAGCTTGGGGACCACTAGCGGGAGTTTCAATGAGCAGTTCTTC. Translation gives CASSLGTTSGSFNEQFF.